The next 30 T cell receptor beta chains were all read from a single sample in a study of cytomegalovirus exposure and HLA in healthy donors. In the PCR, 60 Vbeta and 13 Jbeta primers were used. Sequenced by immunoSEQ multiplex PCR; TCRdb stores in-frame clones only, minus some. The data hold hundreds of thousands of clones, with roughly 78% observed a single time. The source material was PBMCs. These receptors were taken from a boy younger than 18 in good health and CMV-seronegative.

The rearrangement uses TRBV9 and TRBJ2-2; no clear D. V was pared by 3 bases and J by 6 bases, with 9 bases between. Germline V gene sequence: CDR1 SGDLS, CDR2 YYNGEE. This CDR3 region has 13 residues. The CDR3 DNA reads as TGTGCCAGCAGCGCCGCTAGAGCCGGGGAGCTGTTTTTT. Residues: CASSAARAGELFF.

This clone was picked up a small number of times. The chain combines TRBV2 with TRBJ2-7; 8 nucleotides agree with TRBD2. V was pared by 6 bases and J by 6 bases, with 13 bases of the junction left unmatched. The length of the CDR3 is 15 residues. Per the germline V gene, CDR1 is SNHLY and CDR2 is FYNNEI. CDR3 nucleotides: TGTGCCAGCAGCGGAACCTTAGCGGGGCTGGGCGAGCAGTACTTC. It is translated as CASSGTLAGLGEQYF.

This sequence joins TRBV18 and TRBJ2-7, with 9 positions matching TRBD1. The germline V gene has CDR1 KGHSH and CDR2 LQKENI. V gave up 3 bases and J gave up 2 bases; unmatched junction bases: 17. This CDR3 is built from 19 residues. The CDR3 sequence is CASSPAVPGQGRPTYEQYF. The CDR3 region has the DNA TGTGCCAGCTCACCCGCCGTCCCGGGACAGGGACGACCAACCTACGAGCAGTACTTC. The entire variable domain, with the rest obtained from reference TRBV18 and TRBJ2-7, is as follows: NAGVMQNPRHLVRRRGQEARLRCSPMKGHSHVYWYRQLPEEGLKFMVYLQKENIIDESGMPKERFSAEFPKEGPSILRIQQVVRGDSAAYFCASSPAVPGQGRPTYEQYFGPGTRLTVT.

About this clone itself: The same CDR3 arises from other DNA sequences in this sample as well. The J gene is TRBJ1-2, the V gene TRBV6-5; 8 bases map to TRBD1. V lost 4 bases, J lost 3 bases, and 7 bases stayed unmatched. CDR3 length: 15 residues. Germline assignment: CDR1 MNHEY and CDR2 SVGAGI. CDR3 protein: CASSSTDRAHYGYTF. The CDR3, as DNA: TGTGCCAGCAGTTCCACGGACAGGGCCCACTATGGCTACACCTTC.

The V gene is TRBV10-1, the J gene TRBJ2-2; a weak D match, TRBD2 (5 bases). CDR1 and CDR2 (germline): WNHNN, SYGVQD (reference sequence). The V and J ends lost 7 bases and 2 bases respectively, with 11 bases between them. The CDR3 totals 14 residues. The CDR3 loop reads CASTPTTNTGELFF. Written as DNA, the CDR3 is TGCGCCAGCACACCGACTACCAACACCGGGGAGCTGTTTTTT.

This rearrangement joins TRBV15 to TRBJ2-5, with D maybe TRBD2 (7 bases). V lost 1 base and J 5 bases, leaving 11 bases between the germline ends. Germline-derived CDR1 and CDR2 are LNHNV and YYDKDF (reference sequence). This CDR3 comprises 14 residues. The CDR3 DNA reads TGTGCCACCAGCAGAGTGGGGGGGCTGGAGACCCAGTACTTC. Amino acids: CATSRVGGLETQYF.

V usage is TRBV7-9 and J usage is TRBJ2-7; TRBD1 might be the D (6 bases). The CDR3 contains 12 residues. The germline V gene has CDR1 SEHNR and CDR2 FQNEAQ (reference sequence). V was shortened by 0 bases and J by 10 bases, with 10 bases between the two germline ends. CDR3 protein: CASSLANRAQYF. The CDR3 DNA reads as TGTGCCAGCAGCTTAGCGAACAGGGCCCAGTACTTC.

J is TRBJ1-1 and V is TRBV19; D may be TRBD1 (5 bases). Deletions cut 5 bases from V and 7 bases from J, with 14 bases between. From germline, CDR1 is LNHDA and CDR2 SQIVND (reference sequence). This CDR3 region has 13 residues. Here the CDR3 DNA reads TGTGCCAGTAGTCCCGGGGCGGGGGGTGAAGCTTTCTTT. Translated: CASSPGAGGEAFF. The variable domain in full, with the rest retrieved from reference TRBV19 and TRBJ1-1, is DGGITQSPKYLFRKEGQNVTLSCEQNLNHDAMYWYRQDPGQGLRLIYYSQIVNDFQKGDIAEGYSVSREKKESFPLTVTSAQKNPTAFYLCASSPGAGGEAFFGQGTRLTVV.

The genes are TRBV9 and TRBJ1-2, with 8 bases aligning to TRBD1. The CDR3 sequence is 15 residues long. The germline V gene has CDR1 SGDLS and CDR2 YYNGEE. Trimming removed 4 bases from V and 4 bases from J; junction bases left unmatched: 9. The CDR3 loop reads CASSRGDRPSYGYTF. In nucleotides, the CDR3 is TGTGCCAGCAGCAGAGGGGACAGGCCAAGCTATGGCTACACCTTC.

This chain joins TRBV4-1 and TRBJ2-5; D remains ambiguous. V gave up 2 bases and J gave up 5 bases, with 9 bases separating them. The CDR3 is 13 amino acids. The V gene's germline CDR1 is MGHRA and CDR2 YSYEKL. The CDR3 DNA is TGCGCCAGCAGCCAACTGACGCGGGAGACCCAGTACTTC. This translates into CASSQLTRETQYF.

This clone has a single count. V gene TRBV6-5 combines with J gene TRBJ2-1; 7 nucleotides match TRBD2. This CDR3 is built from 12 residues. After removal of 3 bases from V and 11 bases from J, the junction contained 4 bases not matched to a gene. Germline V lookup: CDR1 MNHEY, CDR2 SVGAGI. CDR3 in amino acids: CASSYSGSKQFF. In nucleotides, the CDR3 is TGTGCCAGCAGTTATAGCGGGTCAAAGCAGTTCTTC.

This sequence joins TRBV25-1 and TRBJ2-5; 9 bases are a match to TRBD1. Per germline, CDR1 MGHDK and CDR2 SYGVNS. The CDR3 is 15 amino acids. V lost 7 bases to trimming and J lost 4 bases; unmatched junction nucleotides: 10. The CDR3 here is CASTPSQGQGETQYF. CDR3 in DNA: TGTGCCAGCACCCCCAGTCAGGGACAGGGAGAGACCCAGTACTTC.

This chain links TRBV6-5 with TRBJ1-4, with 8 bases that match TRBD1. The V gene end was trimmed by 5 bases and the J gene end by 8 bases; junction bases not matched to a gene: 10. The CDR3 sequence is 15 residues long. CDR1 is MNHEY and CDR2 is SVGAGI in the germline V gene. CDR3 nucleotides: TGTGCCAGCAGTATGAACAGGGGGACTGGCGAAAAACTGTTTTTT. Translating gives CASSMNRGTGEKLFF.

The chain combines TRBV5-1 with TRBJ2-2; 11 bases are shared with TRBD2. From germline, CDR1 is SGHRS and CDR2 YFSETQ. This CDR3 is built from 21 residues. With V trimmed by 4 bases and J by 1 base, 18 bases remained unmatched. The CDR3 nucleotides read TGCGCCAGCAGCCAGGAGCGAATGGCTAGCGGGAGGATCAAGAACACCGGGGAGCTGTTTTTT. This sequence encodes CASSQERMASGRIKNTGELFF.

The chain uses TRBV6-4 and TRBJ2-1; TRBD1 aligns across 10 bases. Trimming took 2 bases from V and 8 from J; bases not matched to a gene: 6. The germline V gene encodes CDR1 MRHNA and CDR2 SNTAGT. The CDR3 contains 15 residues. CDR3 coding DNA: TGTGCCAGCAGTGACCGGGACAGGGGTGGGGATGAGCAGTTCTTC. This encodes CASSDRDRGGDEQFF.

The chain combines TRBV9 with TRBJ2-3, with D tentatively TRBD1 (5 bases). CDR1 and CDR2 from the germline V gene are SGDLS and YYNGEE. This CDR3 has 15 amino acids. Trimming stripped 1 base from V and 1 base from J, with 10 bases between. The CDR3 sequence: CASSVQGTRTDTQYF. The DNA for the CDR3 is TGTGCCAGCAGCGTACAGGGTACTCGCACAGATACGCAGTATTTT.

The CDR3 nucleotides are TGCGCCAGCAGTCAAAGCGGGCGCGGGGAGAGCTCCTACGAGCAGTACTTC. Translating gives CASSQSGRGESSYEQYF. The chain recombines TRBV4-1 with TRBJ2-7, with D maybe TRBD2 (6 bases). Trimming cost V 6 bases and J 0 bases, with 21 bases left between them. Germline assignment: CDR1 MGHRA and CDR2 YSYEKL. The CDR3 is made up of 17 amino acids.

This clone was counted a few times. V and J are TRBV7-9 and TRBJ1-3; D unclear. V dropped 4 bases and J dropped 6 bases, with 7 bases sitting between them. Looked up from germline, CDR1 is SEHNR and CDR2 is FQNEAQ (reference sequence). The CDR3 contains 12 residues. CDR3 protein: CASSSGENTIYF. CDR3 in DNA: TGTGCCAGCAGCTCCGGGGAAAACACCATATATTTT.

The chain links TRBV2 to TRBJ2-3; D is ambiguous. Germline V gene sequence: CDR1 SNHLY, CDR2 FYNNEI. The CDR3 loop spans 13 amino acids. Trimming removed 7 bases from V and 1 base from J, with 9 bases in between. CDR3 DNA: TGTGCCAGCAAGTCCTCGGGCACAGATACGCAGTATTTT. Translating gives CASKSSGTDTQYF.

V usage is TRBV18 and J usage is TRBJ1-5; D may be TRBD1 (5 bases). The germline V gene encodes CDR1 KGHSH and CDR2 LQKENI. Trimming stripped 3 bases from V and 1 base from J, with 10 bases between. The CDR3 spans 15 residues. CDR3 region: CASSPQWGSNQPQHF. Written as DNA, the CDR3 is TGTGCCAGCTCACCCCAGTGGGGCAGCAATCAGCCCCAGCATTTT.

This rearrangement joins TRBV11-2 to TRBJ2-3; the D gene is possibly TRBD2 (5 bases). CDR3 length equals 18 residues. Germline CDR1 and CDR2: SGHAT and FQNNGV. The V end was cut by 2 bases, the J end by 2 bases, with 20 bases between. The DNA for the CDR3 is TGTGCCAGCAGCTTATTGCACGGAGGATTCTCCGACACAGATACGCAGTATTTT. This sequence encodes CASSLLHGGFSDTDTQYF. The full variable domain, with the rest looked up from reference TRBV11-2 and TRBJ2-3, is EAGVAQSPRYKIIEKRQSVAFWCNPISGHATLYWYQQILGQGPKLLIQFQNNGVVDDSQLPKDRFSAERLKGVDSTLKIQPAKLEDSAVYLCASSLLHGGFSDTDTQYFGPGTRLTVL.

CDR3 nucleotides: TGTGCCAGCAGACGTTACCGGGACAGGGCCCTGGGGTATGGCTACACCTTC. This encodes CASRRYRDRALGYGYTF. The genes are TRBV13 and TRBJ1-2, with TRBD1 identical over 9 bases. V gave up 6 bases and J gave up 5 bases; unmatched junction bases: 16. Germline assignment: CDR1 PRHDT and CDR2 FYEKMQ (reference sequence). The CDR3 loop spans 17 amino acids.

The CDR3 sequence is CASSLGSRANYGYTF. DNA of the CDR3: TGTGCCAGCAGCTTAGGTAGCCGGGCTAACTATGGCTACACCTTC. V gene TRBV7-2 combines with J gene TRBJ1-2; D is uncertain. Germline V gives CDR1 SGHTA, CDR2 FQGNSA. CDR3 length: 15 amino acids. Trimming shortened V by 1 base and J by 0 bases, and 9 bases separated the two germline ends.

The V gene is TRBV10-2, the J gene TRBJ2-1; 7 nucleotides align to TRBD2. The CDR3 runs to 14 residues. J was trimmed by 3 bases and V by 7 bases; bases with no gene match: 6. Germline V gene lookup returns CDR1 WSHSY and CDR2 SAAADI. The CDR3 DNA is TGCGCCAGCACCGGGGGGAGCGGCTACAATGAGCAGTTCTTC. It is translated as CASTGGSGYNEQFF.

This chain links TRBV2 with TRBJ2-1; D is perhaps TRBD2 (6 bases). With 8 bases removed from V and 3 bases from J, the gap between germline ends came to 11 bases. Germline V gene sequence: CDR1 SNHLY, CDR2 FYNNEI. The CDR3 extends over 13 amino acids. CDR3 loop: CASAYGGYNEQFF. CDR3 DNA sequence: TGTGCCAGCGCGTACGGGGGCTACAATGAGCAGTTCTTC.

This chain uses TRBV4-1 with TRBJ2-1, with 10 bases aligning to TRBD2. The J segment lost 8 bases and the V segment lost 0 bases, leaving 13 bases of the junction unmatched. CDR1 is MGHRA, CDR2 YSYEKL, per germline. CDR3 length equals 18 residues. DNA for the CDR3: TGCGCCAGCAGCCAAGATGTCAAGCGGGGGGGCCTTTTCGATGAGCAGTTCTTC. Amino acids: CASSQDVKRGGLFDEQFF.

V gene TRBV5-6 combines with J gene TRBJ2-4; 9 positions agree with TRBD1. Germline CDR1 SGHDT, CDR2 YYEEEE. The CDR3 loop spans 17 amino acids. V was clipped by 4 bases and J by 15 bases; unmatched bases: 23. Here the CDR3 reads CASSLSSGTGFLGLPYF. In DNA, the CDR3 is TGTGCCAGCAGCCTCTCCTCCGGGACAGGGTTTCTGGGGCTTCCGTACTTC.

The chain combines TRBV28 with TRBJ1-2, with TRBD1 as a possible D gene (5 bases). The germline V and J ends were trimmed by 4 bases and 6 bases, with 12 bases remaining between them. The germline V gene has CDR1 MDHEN and CDR2 SYDVKM. The length of the CDR3 is 13 residues. This chain's CDR3 is CASSSGPRHGYTF. The CDR3 DNA is TGTGCCAGCAGTTCAGGGCCGAGGCATGGCTACACCTTC.

This clone has a handful of counts. The chain has TRBV5-4 and TRBJ2-7, with a tentative D call TRBD1 (6 bases). The CDR3 extends over 15 amino acids. Trimming shortened V by 4 bases and J by 4 bases, and 18 bases separated the two germline ends. The germline V gene has CDR1 SGHNT and CDR2 YYREEE (reference sequence). Here the CDR3 reads CASSASVGAFYEQYF. Here the CDR3 DNA reads TGTGCCAGCAGCGCATCCGTGGGGGCCTTTTACGAGCAGTACTTC.

There are a few counts of this clone. CDR3 region: CSVGGTGAFYEQYF. The CDR3 DNA reads as TGCAGCGTTGGAGGGACAGGTGCTTTCTACGAGCAGTACTTC. The V gene is TRBV29-1, the J gene TRBJ2-7; 8 bases match TRBD1. Germline V lookup: CDR1 SQVTM, CDR2 ANQGSEA. The V segment lost 4 bases and the J segment 3 bases; nucleotides outside the gene matches: 8. CDR3 length equals 14 residues.